Sequencing of this TCR beta chain was carried out in a study of T cells in Graves' hyperthyroidism and ophthalmopathy. Overall study context: Staff took peripheral blood when the initial diagnosis was made, before any treatment began.

Exclusions: uncontrolled infection, other autoimmune disease, pregnancy, lactation. Clinical symptoms, serum thyroxine and TRAb, thyroid ultrasound and orbital computed tomography together formed the diagnostic basis. The study, taken as a whole, reports: From stable hyperthyroidism, ophthalmopathy was set apart by a 13 V-J model.

This clonotype was found a few times. No antigen is known for it. RNA transcripts provided the source from which TCR beta CDR3 regions were amplified. A set of HTBI primers served as the primers for a first-round RT-PCR of the TCR CDR3. A single record per CDR3 protein comes from TCRdb applying MiXCR to the multiplex PCR reads. The sample lists about 350,000 distinct CDR3 sequences, under 20% occurring once. CDR3 size: 12 residues. Per the germline V gene, CDR1 is SQVTM and CDR2 is ANQGSEA. The J segment lost 7 bases and the V segment lost 7 bases, leaving 7 bases of the junction unmatched. The sequencing sample was made of blood. V gene TRBV29-1 combines with J gene TRBJ1-1; TRBD1 matches 9 bases. This sequence was found in a woman between 18 and 29 years old with Graves' hyperthyroidism. The CDR3 reads CSAADRGSEAFF. The CDR3 DNA sequence: TGCAGCGCCGCGGACAGGGGAAGTGAAGCTTTCTTT.